Listed here are 25 T cell receptor beta chains from one sample, sequenced in a study of monozygotic twins with inflammatory bowel disease. One entry per CDR3 protein, without DNA, is what TCRdb gives after re-calling the 5' RACE reads. Its clone listing holds roughly 170,000 distinct CDR3 sequences. The source material was blood. The source is a human donor with ulcerative colitis or Crohn's disease, or a healthy co-twin of an affected twin (not recorded which).

The chain joins TRBV27 to TRBJ2-3; TCRdb's D gene call, TRBD1, goes unchecked for lack of DNA. This CDR3 is 15 amino acids long. Germline V gene data show CDR1 as MNHEY and CDR2 as SMNVEV (reference sequence). The CDR3 region is CASSFDRGGTDTQYF.

The chain employs TRBV10-3 and TRBJ1-1; the D gene TCRdb calls, TRBD1, cannot be checked with no DNA. The germline gives CDR1 ENHRY, CDR2 SYGVKD. This CDR3 spans 13 amino acids. CDR3 protein: CAISAGMNTEAFF.

The CDR3 sequence: CSVATTFGGGYTF. This chain uses TRBV29-1 with TRBJ1-2; as DNA is missing, the TRBD1 call by TCRdb cannot be tested. The CDR3 loop spans 13 amino acids. Germline loops: CDR1 SQVTM, CDR2 ANQGSEA.

This chain links TRBV7-8 with TRBJ2-7; TCRdb's D gene call, TRBD1, goes unchecked for lack of DNA. The CDR3 contains 12 residues. CDR1 is SGHVS, CDR2 FQNEAQ, per germline. The CDR3 region is CASSPGIYEQYF.

The genes are TRBV27 and TRBJ2-5; TCRdb returns TRBD1, unconfirmable since there is no DNA. Looked up from germline, CDR1 is MNHEY and CDR2 is SMNVEV (reference sequence). This CDR3 region has 15 residues. The CDR3 protein is CASSLSLAGEETQYF.

The gene calls are TRBV6-5 and TRBJ1-2; TCRdb's D gene call, TRBD1, goes unchecked for lack of DNA. The CDR3 is made up of 15 amino acids. Germline V CDR1 and CDR2: MNHEY, SVGAGI. The CDR3 spells CASSYGRQGNYGYTF.

CDR3 in amino acids: CASSFDRNEKLFF. V and J are TRBV7-9 and TRBJ1-4; without DNA, the TCRdb call of TRBD1 cannot be checked. Germline V gene sequence: CDR1 SEHNR, CDR2 FQNEAQ (reference sequence). CDR3 length equals 13 residues.

The chain links TRBV11-2 to TRBJ2-1; with no DNA, the TCRdb D assignment of TRBD1 cannot be verified. CDR3 length: 17 amino acids. The V gene's germline CDR1 is SGHAT and CDR2 FQNNGV. The CDR3: CASSLGPGQGPNNEQFF.

The chain joins TRBV7-2 to TRBJ2-2. Germline V CDR1 and CDR2: SGHTA, FQGNSA. CDR3 length equals 12 residues. The CDR3 here is CASSLESGELFF.

V usage is TRBV10-3 and J usage is TRBJ2-3; TCRdb's assignment of TRBD1 cannot be checked, as there is no DNA. CDR1 ENHRY and CDR2 SYGVKD come from the germline V gene. The CDR3 consists of 13 residues. This CDR3 reads CATGQVSTDTQYF.

V usage is TRBV4-2 and J usage is TRBJ2-7; TCRdb indicates TRBD2, and absent DNA this call remains unverified. CDR3 size: 14 residues. Germline V lookup: CDR1 LGHNA, CDR2 YNFKEQ. This CDR3 reads CASGPSGGAYEQYF.

V and J are TRBV30 and TRBJ2-1; TCRdb returns TRBD2, unconfirmable since there is no DNA. The CDR3 runs to 14 residues. Germline lookup yields CDR1 GTSNPN and CDR2 SVGIG (reference sequence). The chain's CDR3 is CAWSVQTSGNEQFF. Full variable domain (rest looked up from reference TRBV30 and TRBJ2-1): SQTIHQWPATLVQPVGSPLSLECTVEGTSNPNLYWYRQAAGRGLQLLFYSVGIGQISSEVPQNLSASRPQDRQFILSSKKLLLSDSGFYLCAWSVQTSGNEQFFGPGTRLTVL.

V is TRBV27 and J is TRBJ1-6; TCRdb designates TRBD1, a call that cannot be tested without DNA. CDR1 and CDR2 (germline): MNHEY, SMNVEV (reference sequence). The CDR3 runs to 15 residues. The CDR3 loop reads CASSSAGTTFAALHF.

The rearrangement links TRBV12-3 or TRBV12-4 to TRBJ1-4; checking the TCRdb D call of TRBD1 is not possible without DNA. The CDR3 has 15 amino acids. The CDR3 here is CASSWTGGARAELFF.

This chain connects TRBV9 to TRBJ2-6. The CDR3 is 15 residues long. The V gene's germline CDR1 is SGDLS and CDR2 YYNGEE. CDR3 sequence reads: CASSVGGSGANVLTF.

The J gene is TRBJ2-7, the V gene TRBV4-3; TCRdb picks TRBD2, but there is no DNA to check that call. The CDR3 spans 16 residues. CDR1 is LGHNA, CDR2 YSLEER, per germline. The CDR3 here is CASSQGPTAESYEQYF.

The CDR3 loop reads CASSLTGWNTGELFF. The rearrangement uses TRBV5-1 and TRBJ2-2; TCRdb gives TRBD1 as the D gene, but with no DNA this cannot be confirmed. Germline CDR1 SGHRS, CDR2 YFSETQ. The CDR3 totals 15 residues.

This sequence joins TRBV20-1 and TRBJ1-5; the D gene TCRdb calls, TRBD1, cannot be checked with no DNA. The CDR3 spans 15 residues. Germline CDR1 reads DFQATT; CDR2 reads SNEGSKA (reference sequence). The CDR3 is CSAPRDGFSNQPQHF.

The chain couples TRBV7-2 to TRBJ1-5; the D call from TCRdb, TRBD1, cannot be confirmed without DNA. This CDR3 comprises 14 residues. In germline, CDR1 is SGHTA, CDR2 FQGNSA. The CDR3 region is CASSSTGTYQPQHF.

This chain joins TRBV7-3 and TRBJ2-7; TCRdb gives TRBD1 as the D gene, but with no DNA this cannot be confirmed. The CDR3 is made up of 16 amino acids. Germline CDR1 and CDR2: SGHTA and FQGTGA. CDR3 in amino acids: CASSHDWDRRSYEQYF.

V is TRBV3-1 and J is TRBJ1-1; as DNA is missing, the TRBD1 call by TCRdb cannot be tested. CDR1 is LGHDT, CDR2 YNNKEL, per germline (reference sequence). CDR3 length: 13 residues. The chain's CDR3 is CASSPLEATEAFF.

V usage is TRBV7-2 and J usage is TRBJ1-5. Per the germline V gene, CDR1 is SGHTA and CDR2 is FQGNSA. This CDR3 has 12 residues. This CDR3 reads CASSFFNQPQHF. Full variable domain (outside the CDR3, taken from reference TRBV7-2 and TRBJ1-5): GAGVSQSPSNKVTEKGKDVELRCDPISGHTALYWYRQSLGQGLEFLIYFQGNSAPDKSGLPSDRFSAERTGGSVSTLTIQRTQQEDSAVYLCASSFFNQPQHFGDGTRLSIL.

The chain recombines TRBV7-2 with TRBJ1-4. The germline gives CDR1 SGHTA, CDR2 FQGNSA. CDR3 length equals 15 residues. CDR3 amino acids: CASSSQTATNEKLFF.

The rearrangement joins TRBV6-5 to TRBJ2-7; TCRdb calls TRBD1, which cannot be checked without DNA. Germline CDR1 and CDR2: MNHEY and SVGAGI. The CDR3 is 14 amino acids. Here the CDR3 reads CASSFGDRHYEQYF.

V and J are TRBV6-1 and TRBJ2-5. Germline lookup yields CDR1 MNHNS and CDR2 SASEGT. The CDR3 contains 12 residues. CDR3: CASSERVETQYF.